This T cell receptor beta chain stems from a study of human T cells and chemical hapten exposure. Study-level results: High-frequency TCRs, those above 1 in 1000, stayed the same after DPC sensitization.

The V gene's germline CDR1 is DFQATT and CDR2 SNEGSKA (reference sequence). After removal of 6 bases from V and 0 bases from J, the junction contained 20 bases not matched to a gene. This CDR3 is 18 amino acids long. Concerning this clonotype itself: No antigen is known for it.

Time point in this sample: healthy volunteer bleed at 6 weeks. Someone pulled total RNA out of unfractionated whole blood. Each cDNA molecule in the library carried unique molecular identifiers. In the source study's methods: Counting gave a median of around 89,000 TCRs per sample, with values ranging from about 23,224 to 700,000. TCRdb reprocessed the RACE reads with MiXCR, giving one entry per CDR3 protein. The V and J calls here are based on TCRdb, not the publication. The repertoire holds roughly 80,000 distinct CDR3 sequences, with around 9.4% as singletons. The chain couples TRBV20-1 to TRBJ2-7, with 7 bases matching TRBD1. The specimen was whole blood. The TCR originated in a female donor in good health. Some clones in this sample may be carry-over from other donors' samples. The CDR3 DNA is TGCAGTGCCAGGAGGCGAGGGGGCGCGTCCCGAAGCTCCTACGAGCAGTACTTC. This encodes CSARRRGGASRSSYEQYF.